The clone carrying this TCR beta chain was counted a few times. The data belong to a study of blood T cells in healthy people across ages. V was clipped by 1 base and J by 4 bases, with 10 bases between them. The CDR3 spans 14 residues. Germline V gene sequence: CDR1 SEHNR, CDR2 FQNEAQ (reference sequence). Alongside a J-beta primer mix, a sample-barcoded 5' primer served in a second PCR lasting roughly 6 to 11 cycles. TCRdb ran MiXCR on the 5' RACE reads and lists one entry per CDR3 protein. The sample includes 600,000 to 850,000 distinct CDR3 sequences, 20% to 25% seen only once; the top ten take just under 9.5%. The sample was also linked to a second study, of T cells of mothers and their children.

V is TRBV7-9 and J is TRBJ2-5; TRBD1 or TRBD2 may be the D gene (5 bases each). This clonotype was sampled from a boy younger than 18 in good health. Sequences were obtained from blood. CDR3 coding DNA: TGTGCCAGCAGCTTAGTGGGGGAAGGAGAGACCCAGTACTTC. As protein: CASSLVGEGETQYF. Complete variable domain (other parts from reference TRBV7-9 and TRBJ2-5): DTGVSQNPRHKITKRGQNVTFRCDPISEHNRLYWYRQTLGQGPEFLTYFQNEAQLEKSRLLSDRFSAERPKGSFSTLEIQRTEQGDSAMYLCASSLVGEGETQYFGPGTRLLVL.